The sample holds a few counts of the clone carrying this TCR beta chain. The antigen remains undetermined. Per the germline V gene, CDR1 is DFQATT and CDR2 is SNEGSKA (reference sequence). This CDR3 region has 13 residues. Trimming stripped 7 bases from V and 7 bases from J, with 17 bases between. This entry comes from a study of T-cell reconstitution after alpha-beta-depleted transplantation in children. Overall study findings and caveats: In patients about two months after transplant, alpha-beta T cells reportedly arose from several hundred expanded graft clones. Once a year had passed after transplant, T-cell counts and diversity came mostly from newly produced T cells. TCRbeta diversity was high at day 60 in some patients (a result of surviving recipient T cells and thymic progenitors).

Unique molecular identifiers were incorporated when the TCRbeta library was constructed. MiXCR, run by TCRdb on the PCR reads, gives a single entry per CDR3 protein. The sample includes hundreds of thousands of distinct CDR3 sequences, 10% to 15% of them seen just once. This receptor was taken from a male patient younger than 18 who had a stem cell transplant for acute myeloid leukemia, so the T cells may come from the graft donor. The V and J genes are TRBV20-1 and TRBJ1-5; D gene uncertain. Material: PBMCs, mostly from graft donor cells, obtained 360 days after TCRalphabeta/CD19-depleted stem cell transplant. CDR3: CSVTFLVDQPQHF. The CDR3 region has the DNA TGCAGTGTGACGTTCCTCGTAGACCAGCCCCAGCATTTT.